The rows below give T cell receptor beta chains drawn from one sample of a study of blood T cell repertoires in COVID-19. Assay used: immunoSEQ multiplex PCR; TCRdb lists only in-frame clones, some missing. The sample holds roughly 200,000 clones, 85% to 90% seen once. The sample was PBMCs or T cells enriched from blood (not recorded which). Receptors were obtained from a man aged 25 to 40 who had recovered from COVID-19. Both conserved end residues are part of each CDR3. The D gene is left open where the match is weak. A clone size is listed for some rows: how often the clone was seen (once, few, many), or a class if it is expanded.

v_gene,abundance,d_gene,j_gene,CDR3aa,CDR3nt
TRBV2,.,.,TRBJ2-1,CASSKDLSSYNEQFF,TGTGCCAGCAGTAAGGACTTGAGCTCCTACAATGAGCAGTTCTTC
TRBV28,.,.,TRBJ1-4,CASTLRGYGKLFF,TGTGCCAGCACCTTAAGGGGGTACGGAAAACTGTTTTTT
TRBV6-2/TRBV6-3,.,TRBD1,TRBJ2-4,CASSYGQGTNIQYF,TGTGCCAGCAGTTACGGACAGGGGACGAACATTCAGTACTTC
TRBV19,.,TRBD1,TRBJ1-1,CASSSGQGLNTEAFF,TGTGCCAGTTCCTCGGGACAGGGACTGAACACTGAAGCTTTCTTT
TRBV5-5,.,TRBD2,TRBJ2-1,CASSRLADSEQFF,TGTGCCAGCAGCCGACTAGCAGACAGCGAGCAGTTCTTC
TRBV28,.,.,TRBJ1-6,CASSFPRSSDSPLHF,TGTGCCAGCAGTTTCCCCCGCAGTTCAGATTCACCCCTCCACTTT
TRBV10-3,.,TRBD1,TRBJ2-7,CAISRDRGYEQYF,TGTGCCATCAGCCGGGACAGGGGGTACGAGCAGTACTTC
TRBV11-2,.,.,TRBJ2-2,CASSLLREVGTGELFF,TGTGCCAGCAGCTTATTGAGGGAGGTGGGCACCGGGGAGCTGTTTTTT
TRBV2,.,.,TRBJ2-4,CASSATGLAKNIQYF,TGTGCCAGCAGTGCGACCGGACTAGCCAAAAACATTCAGTACTTC
TRBV4-1,.,TRBD2,TRBJ2-3,CASSHETSGTPFTQYF,TGCGCCAGCAGCCACGAGACTAGCGGGACCCCCTTTACGCAGTATTTT
TRBV15,.,.,TRBJ1-6,CATSRDRAGVSPLHF,TGTGCCACCAGCAGAGATCGGGCAGGGGTTTCACCCCTCCACTTT
TRBV9,.,.,TRBJ1-4,CASSVDRGRGKLFF,TGTGCCAGCAGCGTAGATCGGGGCAGGGGAAAACTGTTTTTT
TRBV7-8,.,.,TRBJ1-2,CASSHVRTVTNYGYTF,TGTGCCAGCAGCCACGTACGGACAGTTACTAACTATGGCTACACCTTC
TRBV28,.,TRBD1,TRBJ2-7,CASSPGTGRLFSYEQYF,TGTGCCAGCAGCCCGGGGACAGGACGGCTATTCTCCTACGAGCAGTACTTC
TRBV7-2,.,.,TRBJ2-7,CASSLGPGVPDDEQYF,TGTGCCAGCAGCTTAGGTCCAGGGGTTCCAGACGACGAGCAGTACTTC
TRBV5-1,.,TRBD1,TRBJ2-5,CASSSLPGQGSVETQYF,TGCGCCAGCAGCTCCCTTCCGGGACAGGGGTCGGTGGAGACCCAGTACTTC
TRBV6-5,.,TRBD2,TRBJ2-1,CASSFSGGASNEQFF,TGTGCCAGCAGTTTCAGCGGGGGGGCTAGCAATGAGCAGTTCTTC
TRBV6-2/TRBV6-3,.,TRBD2,TRBJ2-2,CASSSGGRVTGELFF,TGTGCCAGCAGTTCTGGCGGGAGGGTAACCGGGGAGCTGTTTTTT
TRBV15,.,.,TRBJ2-5,CATSRRELNLETQYF,TGTGCCACCAGCCGACGGGAGTTAAATTTGGAGACCCAGTACTTC
TRBV4-1,.,TRBD2,TRBJ2-3,CASSSRLAGFTDTQYF,TGCGCCAGCAGCTCCCGACTAGCGGGCTTCACAGATACGCAGTATTTT
TRBV5-4,.,TRBD1,TRBJ1-6,CASSTLGQGYSPLHF,TGTGCCAGCAGCACCTTGGGACAGGGATATTCACCCCTCCACTTT
TRBV15,.,.,TRBJ1-2,CATSRGMDFGYTF,TGTGCCACCAGCAGAGGTATGGACTTTGGCTACACCTTC
TRBV5-4,.,.,TRBJ2-7,CASSLAHSYEQYF,TGTGCCAGCAGCTTGGCCCACAGTTACGAGCAGTACTTC
TRBV19,.,TRBD1,TRBJ2-7,CASGTGGTYEQYF,TGTGCCAGTGGGACAGGGGGCACCTACGAGCAGTACTTC
TRBV30,.,.,TRBJ2-7,CAWSTGDYEQYF,TGTGCCTGGAGTACGGGGGACTACGAGCAGTACTTC
TRBV2,once,TRBD2,TRBJ2-2,CASSGGGADTGELFF,TGTGCCAGCAGTGGCGGGGGGGCCGACACCGGGGAGCTGTTTTTT
TRBV7-6,.,.,TRBJ2-2,CASSLSSVADLKNTGELFF,TGTGCCAGCAGCCTCAGTTCGGTAGCGGACCTCAAGAACACCGGGGAGCTGTTTTTT
TRBV7-2,few,TRBD1,TRBJ1-4,CASSPWDRGGTNEKLFF,TGTGCCAGCAGCCCATGGGACAGGGGAGGAACTAATGAAAAACTGTTTTTT
TRBV2,once,.,TRBJ2-2,CASRAGYTGELFF,TGTGCCAGCAGAGCAGGGTACACCGGGGAGCTGTTTTTT
TRBV9,.,.,TRBJ2-7,CASSPRAPFYEQYF,TGTGCCAGCAGCCCCCGCGCGCCGTTCTACGAGCAGTACTTC
TRBV28,.,.,TRBJ2-4,CASSRRQEVPAKNIQYF,TGTGCCAGCAGTCGTCGCCAGGAGGTTCCAGCCAAAAACATTCAGTACTTC
TRBV9,.,.,TRBJ2-1,CASSTLTAGGYNEQFF,TGTGCCAGCAGCACCTTGACCGCCGGGGGCTACAATGAGCAGTTCTTC
TRBV6-8,.,.,TRBJ1-1,CASSKRGGWDTEAFF,TGTGCCAGCAGCAAGCGCGGGGGATGGGACACTGAAGCTTTCTTT
TRBV24-1,.,TRBD1,TRBJ2-1,CATSDFGTGSYNEQFF,TGTGCCACCAGTGATTTTGGGACAGGATCCTACAATGAGCAGTTCTTC
TRBV11-2,few,TRBD1,TRBJ1-6,CASSSGRQGSSYNSPLHF,TGTGCCAGCAGCTCAGGGAGACAGGGAAGCTCCTATAATTCACCCCTCCACTTT
TRBV11-2,.,.,TRBJ1-2,CASSLGGQLYGYTF,TGTGCCAGCAGCTTAGGAGGACAGCTTTATGGCTACACCTTC
TRBV7-9,.,TRBD1,TRBJ2-2,CASRPLPPGQGNTGELFF,TGTGCCAGCAGACCTCTCCCCCCGGGACAGGGTAACACCGGGGAGCTGTTTTTT
TRBV4-1,.,TRBD2,TRBJ2-7,CASSHPGTSGGYEQYF,TGCGCCAGCAGCCACCCCGGGACTAGCGGGGGGTACGAGCAGTACTTC
TRBV11-3,.,.,TRBJ1-6,CASSLDLRTGNSPLHF,TGTGCCAGCAGCTTAGATCTTAGAACAGGTAATTCACCCCTCCACTTT
TRBV7-8,.,.,TRBJ2-7,CASSLAGAGKYEQYF,TGTGCCAGCAGCTTAGCCGGGGCGGGGAAATACGAGCAGTACTTC
TRBV2,.,.,TRBJ2-1,CASSTDLLNEQFF,TGTGCCAGCAGTACGGACTTATTGAATGAGCAGTTCTTC
TRBV19,.,.,TRBJ2-3,CASSIGWDTPSTDTQYF,TGTGCCAGTAGTATAGGATGGGACACCCCTAGCACAGATACGCAGTATTTT
TRBV28,once,.,TRBJ1-3,CASSFRSGTGNTIYF,TGTGCCAGCAGTTTCCGGTCCGGGACTGGAAACACCATATATTTT
TRBV6-2/TRBV6-3,.,.,TRBJ1-1,CASSYSTQGWTEAFF,TGTGCCAGCAGTTACTCGACGCAGGGGTGGACTGAAGCTTTCTTT
TRBV28,.,TRBD1,TRBJ1-2,CASSNSDRGHYGYTF,TGTGCCAGCAGTAACTCGGACAGGGGCCACTATGGCTACACCTTC
TRBV12-3/TRBV12-4,few,.,TRBJ1-3,CASRPSSGNTIYF,TGTGCCAGCCGACCTAGCTCTGGAAACACCATATATTTT
TRBV6-1,.,TRBD2,TRBJ2-5,CASSEGGEVGETQYF,TGTGCCAGCAGTGAGGGGGGGGAGGTGGGAGAGACCCAGTACTTC
TRBV11-3,.,TRBD2,TRBJ2-5,CASSLRTSGGPQTQYF,TGTGCCAGCAGCCTCAGGACTAGCGGGGGCCCACAGACCCAGTACTTC
TRBV7-9,.,TRBD2,TRBJ2-1,CASSSELAAGNEQFF,TGTGCCAGCAGCTCCGAACTAGCGGCTGGGAATGAGCAGTTCTTC
TRBV6-5,.,TRBD1,TRBJ2-1,CASSETGVEQFF,TGTGCCAGCAGCGAGACAGGGGTTGAGCAGTTCTTC
TRBV13,.,TRBD1,TRBJ1-1,CASSLEKTGGLTEAFF,TGTGCCAGCAGCTTAGAAAAGACAGGGGGCCTGACTGAAGCTTTCTTT
TRBV18,.,TRBD1,TRBJ2-4,CASSPDRGLAKNIQYF,TGTGCCAGCTCACCGGACAGGGGGCTAGCCAAAAACATTCAGTACTTC